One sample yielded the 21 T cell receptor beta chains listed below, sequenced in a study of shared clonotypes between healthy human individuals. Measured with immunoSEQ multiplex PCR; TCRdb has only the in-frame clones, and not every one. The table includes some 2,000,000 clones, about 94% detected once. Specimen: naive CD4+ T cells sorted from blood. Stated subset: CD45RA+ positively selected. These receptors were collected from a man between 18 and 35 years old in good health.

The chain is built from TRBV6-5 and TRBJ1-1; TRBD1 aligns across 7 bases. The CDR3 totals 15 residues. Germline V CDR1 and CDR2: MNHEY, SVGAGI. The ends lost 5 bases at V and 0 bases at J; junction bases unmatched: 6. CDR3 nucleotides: TGTGCCAGCAGTCCCCCCGGACAGGTGAACACTGAAGCTTTCTTT. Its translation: CASSPPGQVNTEAFF.

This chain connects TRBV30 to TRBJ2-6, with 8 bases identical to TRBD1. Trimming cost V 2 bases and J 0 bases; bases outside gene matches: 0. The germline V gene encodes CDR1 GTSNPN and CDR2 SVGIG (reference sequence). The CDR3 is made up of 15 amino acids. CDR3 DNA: TGTGCCTGGAGTACAGGGGGCTCTGGGGCCAACGTCCTGACTTTC. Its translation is CAWSTGGSGANVLTF.

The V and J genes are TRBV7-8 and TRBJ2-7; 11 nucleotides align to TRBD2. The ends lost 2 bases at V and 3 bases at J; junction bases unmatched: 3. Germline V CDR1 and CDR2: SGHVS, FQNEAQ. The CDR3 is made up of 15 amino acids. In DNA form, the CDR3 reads TGTGCCAGCAGCTTAACTAGCGGGAGCTACTACGAGCAGTACTTC. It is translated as CASSLTSGSYYEQYF.

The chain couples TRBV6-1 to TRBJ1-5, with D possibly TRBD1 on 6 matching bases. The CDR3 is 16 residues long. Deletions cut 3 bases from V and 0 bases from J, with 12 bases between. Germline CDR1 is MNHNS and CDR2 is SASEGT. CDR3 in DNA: TGTGCCAGCAGTGACCAACAGGGATATAGCAATCAGCCCCAGCATTTT. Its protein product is CASSDQQGYSNQPQHF.

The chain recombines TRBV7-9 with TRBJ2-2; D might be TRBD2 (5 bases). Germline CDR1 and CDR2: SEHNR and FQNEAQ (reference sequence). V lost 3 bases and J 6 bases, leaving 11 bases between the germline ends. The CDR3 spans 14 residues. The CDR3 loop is CASSFGMGPGELFF. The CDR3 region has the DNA TGTGCCAGCAGCTTCGGGATGGGTCCCGGGGAGCTGTTTTTT.

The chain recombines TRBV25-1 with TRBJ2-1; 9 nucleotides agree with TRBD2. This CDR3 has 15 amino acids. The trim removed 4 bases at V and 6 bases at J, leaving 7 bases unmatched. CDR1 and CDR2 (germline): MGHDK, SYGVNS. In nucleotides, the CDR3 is TGTGCCAGCAGTGCCAAGGGACTAGCTTCCAATGAGCAGTTCTTC. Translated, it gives CASSAKGLASNEQFF.

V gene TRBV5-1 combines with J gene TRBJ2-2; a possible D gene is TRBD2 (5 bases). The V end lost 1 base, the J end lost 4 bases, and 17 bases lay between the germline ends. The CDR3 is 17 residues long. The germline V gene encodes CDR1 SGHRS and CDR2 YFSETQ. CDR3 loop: CASSLMSTARGTGELFF. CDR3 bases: TGCGCCAGCAGCTTGATGTCGACGGCACGGGGCACCGGGGAGCTGTTTTTT.

The CDR3 region has the DNA TGTGCCAGCAGCTTCCCCCCAAATACGCAGTATTTT. This sequence encodes CASSFPPNTQYF. V is TRBV7-2 and J is TRBJ2-3; D is undetermined. Germline V gene lookup returns CDR1 SGHTA and CDR2 FQGNSA. The CDR3 covers 12 residues. With 3 bases removed from V and 7 bases from J, the gap between germline ends came to 8 bases.

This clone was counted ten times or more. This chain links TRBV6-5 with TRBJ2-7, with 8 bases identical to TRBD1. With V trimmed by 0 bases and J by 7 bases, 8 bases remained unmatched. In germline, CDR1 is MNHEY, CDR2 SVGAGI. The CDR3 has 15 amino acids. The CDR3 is CASSYSSQGADEQYF. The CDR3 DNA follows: TGTGCCAGCAGTTACTCATCGCAGGGGGCAGATGAGCAGTACTTC.

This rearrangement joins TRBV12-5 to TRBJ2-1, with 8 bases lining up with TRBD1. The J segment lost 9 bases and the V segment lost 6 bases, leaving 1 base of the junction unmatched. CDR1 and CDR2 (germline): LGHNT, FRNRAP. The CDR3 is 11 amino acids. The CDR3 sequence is CASGRGREQFF. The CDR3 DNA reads TGTGCTAGTGGCAGGGGGCGTGAGCAGTTCTTC.

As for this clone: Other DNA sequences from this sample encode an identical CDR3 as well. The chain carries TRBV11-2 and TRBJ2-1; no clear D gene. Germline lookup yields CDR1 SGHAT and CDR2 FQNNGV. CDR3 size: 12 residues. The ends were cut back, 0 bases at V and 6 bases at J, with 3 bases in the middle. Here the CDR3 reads CASSLEGNEQFF. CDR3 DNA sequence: TGTGCCAGCAGCTTAGAAGGCAATGAGCAGTTCTTC.

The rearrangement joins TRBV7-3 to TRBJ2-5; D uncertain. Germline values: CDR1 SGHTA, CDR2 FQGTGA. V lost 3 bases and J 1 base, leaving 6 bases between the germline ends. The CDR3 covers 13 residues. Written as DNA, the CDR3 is TGTGCCAGCAGCTTTTTGCCCCAAGAGACCCAGTACTTC. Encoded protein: CASSFLPQETQYF.

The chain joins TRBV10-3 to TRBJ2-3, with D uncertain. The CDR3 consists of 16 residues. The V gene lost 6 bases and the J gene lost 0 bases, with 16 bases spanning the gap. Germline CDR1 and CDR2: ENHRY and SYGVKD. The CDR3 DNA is TGTGCCATCAGCGATTTTGGGGAACCTAGCACAGATACGCAGTATTTT. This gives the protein CAISDFGEPSTDTQYF.

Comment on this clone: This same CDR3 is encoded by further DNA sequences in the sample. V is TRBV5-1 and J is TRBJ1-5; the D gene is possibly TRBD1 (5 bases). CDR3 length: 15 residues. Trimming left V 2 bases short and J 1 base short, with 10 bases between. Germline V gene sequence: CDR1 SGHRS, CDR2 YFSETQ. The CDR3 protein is CASSLSGDSNQPQHF. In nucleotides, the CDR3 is TGCGCCAGCAGCTTATCTGGGGACAGCAATCAGCCCCAGCATTTT.

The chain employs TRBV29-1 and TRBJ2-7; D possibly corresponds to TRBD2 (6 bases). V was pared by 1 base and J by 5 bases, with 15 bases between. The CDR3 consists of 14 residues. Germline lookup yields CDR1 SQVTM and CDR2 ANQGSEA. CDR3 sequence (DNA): TGCAGCGTTGAAGGGGACTCCATCGGGCACGAGCAGTACTTC. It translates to CSVEGDSIGHEQYF.

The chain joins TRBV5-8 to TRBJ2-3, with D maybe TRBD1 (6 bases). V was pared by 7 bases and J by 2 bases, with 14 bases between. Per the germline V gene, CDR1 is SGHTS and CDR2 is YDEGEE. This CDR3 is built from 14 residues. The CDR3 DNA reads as TGTGCCAGCGTAAGAATGGGACACACAGATACGCAGTATTTT. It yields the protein CASVRMGHTDTQYF.

CDR3 region: CASSVGRAGRDTQYF. In DNA, the CDR3 is TGTGCCAGCAGCGTAGGGAGGGCAGGAAGGGATACGCAGTATTTT. The chain links TRBV9 to TRBJ2-3; weak D call: TRBD2 (6 bases). The CDR3 is 15 amino acids. Germline V gives CDR1 SGDLS, CDR2 YYNGEE. The V and J ends lost 0 bases and 6 bases respectively, with 14 bases between them.

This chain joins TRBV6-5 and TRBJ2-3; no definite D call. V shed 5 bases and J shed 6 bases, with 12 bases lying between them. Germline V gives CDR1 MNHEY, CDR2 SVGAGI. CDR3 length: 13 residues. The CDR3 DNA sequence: TGTGCCAGCAGTCCCCGATTCGTCGATACGCAGTATTTT. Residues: CASSPRFVDTQYF.

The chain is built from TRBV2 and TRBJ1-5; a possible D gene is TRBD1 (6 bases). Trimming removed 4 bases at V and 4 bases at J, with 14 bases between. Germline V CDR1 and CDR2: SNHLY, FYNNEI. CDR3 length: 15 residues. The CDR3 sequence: CASSGDGGANQPQHF. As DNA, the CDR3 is TGTGCCAGCAGTGGTGACGGGGGGGCAAATCAGCCCCAGCATTTT.

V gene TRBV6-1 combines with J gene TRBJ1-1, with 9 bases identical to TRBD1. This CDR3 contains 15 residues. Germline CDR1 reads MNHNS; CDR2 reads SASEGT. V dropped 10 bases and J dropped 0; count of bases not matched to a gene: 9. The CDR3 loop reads CATRTGGNMNTEAFF. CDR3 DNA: TGTGCCACACGAACAGGGGGCAACATGAACACTGAAGCTTTCTTT.

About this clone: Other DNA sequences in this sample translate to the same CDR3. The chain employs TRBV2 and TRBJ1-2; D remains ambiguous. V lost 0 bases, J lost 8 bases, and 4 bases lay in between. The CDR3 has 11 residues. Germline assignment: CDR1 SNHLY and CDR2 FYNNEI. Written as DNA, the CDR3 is TGTGCCAGCAGTGAAGCTCTAGGCTACACCTTC. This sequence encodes CASSEALGYTF.